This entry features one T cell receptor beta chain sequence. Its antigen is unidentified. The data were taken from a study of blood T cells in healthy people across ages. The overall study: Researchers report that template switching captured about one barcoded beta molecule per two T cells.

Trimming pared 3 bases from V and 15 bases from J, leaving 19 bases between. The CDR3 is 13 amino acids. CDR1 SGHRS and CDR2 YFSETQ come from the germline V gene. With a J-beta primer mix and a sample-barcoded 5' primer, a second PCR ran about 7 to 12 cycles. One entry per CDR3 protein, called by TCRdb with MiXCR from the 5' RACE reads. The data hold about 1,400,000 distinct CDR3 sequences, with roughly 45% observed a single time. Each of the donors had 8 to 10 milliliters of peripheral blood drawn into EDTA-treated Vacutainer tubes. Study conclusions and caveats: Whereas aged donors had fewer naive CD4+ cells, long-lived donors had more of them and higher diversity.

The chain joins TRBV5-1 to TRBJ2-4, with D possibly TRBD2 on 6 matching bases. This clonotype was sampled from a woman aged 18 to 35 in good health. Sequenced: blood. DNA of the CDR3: TGCGCCAGCAGCTCCGGAGGTAGCGGCGACCCGTACTTC. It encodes CASSSGGSGDPYF.